This T cell receptor (beta chain) was identified during a study of CD8+CD57+ T cells in acquired aplastic anemia. Overall study context: An average of 3.2 ug of DNA was obtained from sorted CD4+ and CD8+ cells. Healthy donors yielded 9 million to 14 million CD4+ cell reads on average. Findings and caveats of the study: No significant patient-versus-control difference appeared in CD8+ Simpson's diversity.

Genomic DNA constituted the template upon which TCR beta VDJ and CDR3 profiling was performed. TCRdb re-called the reads through MiXCR, storing one row per CDR3 protein. The table has approximately 380,000 distinct CDR3 sequences, roughly 64% seen once. In this sample, this clonotype turned up a few times. The target antigen is unknown. Mismatch with germline at one junction end may stem from a read error. The sequenced material came from sorted CD4+, CD8+, or CD8+CD57+ T cells (not recorded which) from PBMCs. This clonotype was sampled from a human donor in good health, serving as a control.

The DNA of the CDR3 is TGTGCTAGCACCTCCTCGGGGAGCACTGGGGAGCTGTTTTTT. Translation: CASTSSGSTGELFF. V gene TRBV7-7 combines with J gene TRBJ2-2; D perhaps matches TRBD2 (5 bases). The CDR3 consists of 14 residues. CDR1 SSHAT and CDR2 FNYEAQ come from the germline V gene (reference sequence). The whole variable domain, filled in from reference TRBV7-7 and TRBJ2-2, reads GAGVSQSPRYKVTKRGQDVTLRCDPISSHATLYWYQQALGQGPEFLTYFNYEAQPDKSGLPSDRFSAERPEGSISTLTIQRTEQRDSAMYRCASTSSGSTGELFFGEGSRLTVL.